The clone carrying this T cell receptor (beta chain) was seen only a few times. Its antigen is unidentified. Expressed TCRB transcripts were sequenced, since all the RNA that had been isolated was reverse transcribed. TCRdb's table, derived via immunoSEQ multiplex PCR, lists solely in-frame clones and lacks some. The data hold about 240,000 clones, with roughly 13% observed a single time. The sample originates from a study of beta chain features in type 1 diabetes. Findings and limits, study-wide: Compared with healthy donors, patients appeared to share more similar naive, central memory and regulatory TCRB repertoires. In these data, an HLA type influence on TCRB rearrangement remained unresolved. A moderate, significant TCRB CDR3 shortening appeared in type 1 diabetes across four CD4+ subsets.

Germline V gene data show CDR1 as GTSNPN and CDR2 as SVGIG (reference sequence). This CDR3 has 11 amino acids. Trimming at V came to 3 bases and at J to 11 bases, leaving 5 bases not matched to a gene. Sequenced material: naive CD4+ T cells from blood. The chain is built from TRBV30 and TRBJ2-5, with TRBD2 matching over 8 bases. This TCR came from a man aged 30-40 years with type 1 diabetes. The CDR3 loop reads CAWSTGGEQYF. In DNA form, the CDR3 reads TGTGCCTGGAGCACGGGGGGGGAGCAGTACTTC.